This TCR beta chain came from a study of regulatory T cells in long-lasting Graves disease. General study points: Thyroid tissue was not studied; only peripheral blood was.

The CDR3 is 15 residues long. The germline CDR1 and CDR2 sequences are SGHRS and YFSETQ. V was pared by 0 bases and J by 4 bases, with 13 bases between. Through Arm-PCR of CDR3 regions and iRepertoire HTBI primers, TCR beta libraries were built. A single record per CDR3 protein comes from TCRdb applying MiXCR to the multiplex PCR reads. This sample carries about 460,000 distinct CDR3 sequences, 12% to 15% of them seen once, and the ten largest clones take about a sixth. Time point meaning: newly diagnosed GD, antithyroid drugs for less than 3 months. The TCR library was made from RNA that had been extracted from PBMCs in TRIzol. Graves' disease diagnosis relied on American Thyroid Association guidelines. Xi'an, China, was home to the endocrinology department that provided patients. As for this clonotype: Its antigen is unknown.

This sample also appeared in a second study, on T cells in Graves' hyperthyroidism and ophthalmopathy.

The specimen was peripheral blood mononuclear cells (PBMCs), collected at new diagnosis, from a patient treated with antithyroid drugs. This receptor was obtained from a woman aged 50 to 60 with Graves disease. This chain links TRBV5-1 with TRBJ1-2; D is unresolved. The CDR3 coding sequence is TGCGCCAGCAGCTTGGAAGGTGGTGTATCCTATGGCTACACCTTC. It codes for CASSLEGGVSYGYTF.